This T cell receptor (beta chain) comes out of a study of tumour-infiltrating T cells in Burkitt lymphoma. On the study more broadly: Survival, overall and progression-free, tracked with productive clonality.

For this clone: This same CDR3 is encoded by further DNA sequences in the sample.

The method was immunoSEQ multiplex PCR; TCRdb's version includes in-frame clones alone and lacks a portion of them. The data show 3,800 or so clones, 16% seen once. V was clipped by 0 bases and J by 8 bases; unmatched bases: 4. Per the germline V gene, CDR1 is SGDLS and CDR2 is YYNGEE. This CDR3 is built from 15 residues. This TCR was sampled from a human donor with diffuse large B-cell lymphoma. Some clones in this sample may be carry-over from other donors' samples. The rearrangement uses TRBV9 and TRBJ2-1, with TRBD2 matching 11 bases. Sequencing was done on a sample of tumor tissue. The DNA for the CDR3 is TGTGCCAGCAGCGTAGCAACTAGCGGGGGCCATGAGCAGTTCTTC. Its protein is CASSVATSGGHEQFF. Full variable domain (outside the CDR3, taken from reference TRBV9 and TRBJ2-1): DSGVTQTPKHLITATGQRVTLRCSPRSGDLSVYWYQQSLDQGLQFLIQYYNGEERAKGNILERFSAQQFPDLHSELNLSSLELGDSALYFCASSVATSGGHEQFFGPGTRLTVL.